This T cell receptor beta chain appears in the sequencing data of a study of OX40 agonist ivuxolimab in advanced cancers. Study background: Ivuxolimab, which is an agonistic anti-OX40 (CD134) antibody, was administered to the patients.

CDR3 size: 15 residues. V lost 3 bases and J 1 base, leaving 11 bases between the germline ends. Germline V gene lookup returns CDR1 KGHSH and CDR2 LQKENI. The method was immunoSEQ multiplex PCR; TCRdb's version includes in-frame clones alone and lacks a portion of them. In the table there are about 17,000 clones, over 75% of which are singletons. The V and J genes are TRBV18 and TRBJ2-3; a possible D gene is TRBD2 (5 bases). Sequencing was performed on CD4+ or CD8+ T cells sorted from blood, taken in a trial of the OX40 agonist ivuxolimab. The receptor was isolated from an adult with an advanced solid tumor such as melanoma, head and neck, liver or kidney cancer. CDR3 sequence: CASSPLDYGTDTQYF. The CDR3 DNA reads as TGTGCCAGCTCACCCTTAGACTACGGCACAGATACGCAGTATTTT.